The rows below give T cell receptor beta chains drawn from one sample of a study of blood T cells in healthy people across ages. TCRdb ran MiXCR on the 5' RACE reads and lists one entry per CDR3 protein. This sample carries roughly 800,000 distinct CDR3 sequences, around 25% of them seen once, and the ten largest clones take just under 9.5%. The same data also contributed to another study, on T cells of mothers and their children.

The sample was blood. The receptors stem from a boy younger than 18 in good health. Both conserved end residues are part of each CDR3. Fields, in order: J gene, V gene, CDR3 protein.

>TRBJ1-2|TRBV7-9
CASSPGGTIAGYTF
>TRBJ2-5|TRBV28
CASSSPPTLDQETQYF
>TRBJ1-2|TRBV18
CASSPPGQAPSGYTF
>TRBJ1-2|TRBV12-3/TRBV12-4
CASSPTGPAQLNYGYTF
>TRBJ2-2|TRBV11-3
CASSPTSLGELFF
>NA|TRBV29-1
CSVVDRGSYEQYF
>TRBJ2-5|TRBV3-1
CASSQWDRGGQETQYF
>NA|TRBV20-1
CSARDPSGGRDEQYF
>TRBJ2-5|TRBV20-1
CSARESGRETQYF
>TRBJ2-3|TRBV12-5
CASGLSVNTDTQYF
>TRBJ2-3|TRBV7-2
CASSLVGGTSTDTQYF
>TRBJ2-1|TRBV10-3
CAISLHPGVPYNEQFF
>TRBJ2-7|TRBV3-1
CASSQDGLAGYEQYF
>TRBJ1-1|TRBV29-1
CSVDGEWETEAFF
>TRBJ2-1|TRBV6-2/TRBV6-3
CASSYGQAYNEQFF
>TRBJ2-7|TRBV28
CASLGQGGPYEQYF
>TRBJ1-2|TRBV19
CASSGQGRNYGYTF
>TRBJ2-7|TRBV7-9
CASSKPSREQYF
>TRBJ2-3|TRBV3-1
CASTARDRSTDTQYF
>TRBJ2-3|TRBV5-1
CASKGLGRGSTDTQYF
>TRBJ1-2|TRBV4-3
CASSQVPSLMNGYTF
>NA|TRBV28
CASSPFLLNEQFF
>TRBJ1-5|TRBV20-1
CSASFGQGNQPQHF
>TRBJ2-6|TRBV10-3
CAISERNQGVGSGANVLTF
>TRBJ1-5|TRBV6-2/TRBV6-3
CASRQSQGAGQPQHF
>TRBJ2-5|TRBV7-9
CASSSLTSGRETQYF
>TRBJ1-1|TRBV7-2
CASSLNRYTEAFF
>TRBJ1-4|TRBV29-1
CSVDLNEKLFF
>NA|TRBV7-9
CASSGGGPRNEQYF
>TRBJ2-5|TRBV5-5
CASIPGTSQTQYF
>TRBJ2-1|TRBV27
CASKAPVASTRASGSYNEQFF
>TRBJ1-1|TRBV29-1
CSVVRDTEAFF
>TRBJ2-4|TRBV29-1
CSVTVEEATTVAKNIQYF
>TRBJ1-5|TRBV28
CASSYGGFSNQPQHF
>TRBJ2-2|TRBV29-1
CSTTGIITGELFF
>TRBJ2-2|TRBV5-1
CASSSRGIGQGELFF
>TRBJ2-1|TRBV29-1
CSVGGRSYNEQFF